This T cell receptor (beta chain) was identified during a study of blood T cell repertoires in COVID-19. The data were produced by immunoSEQ multiplex PCR, yet TCRdb's version contains in-frame clones alone and is incomplete. The sample lists about 160,000 clones, around 74% occurring once. This CDR3 is built from 13 residues. Looked up from germline, CDR1 is LGHDT and CDR2 is YNNKEL (reference sequence). V was clipped by 10 bases and J by 4 bases, with 17 bases between them. The chain carries TRBV3-1 (or the pseudogene TRBV3-2) and TRBJ2-7, with D possibly being TRBD1 (7 bases). This TCR derives from a woman between 55 and 75 years old with COVID-19, enrolled during active disease. The sequenced sample was peripheral blood. The CDR3 is CATRDPGGYEQYF. As DNA, the CDR3 is TGTGCCACCCGGGACCCAGGGGGGTACGAGCAGTACTTC.